This is a list of T cell receptor beta chains from one sample in a study of PD-L1 blockade in urothelial cancer. Method: immunoSEQ multiplex PCR; TCRdb's copy keeps in-frame clones and lacks some. The sample lists tens of thousands of clones, roughly nine tenths seen once, with around 7% in the top ten. The sequencing used PBMCs, collected around atezolizumab (anti-PD-L1) treatment. The receptors here all came from a man in his 70s with urothelial cancer. The CDR3 runs from the conserved cysteine through the conserved F or W. A D gene is named only where the DNA matches it firmly. Some rows have no size entry. The others give once, few or many, or a class for an expanded clone.

j_call clone_size v_call d_call cdr3_nt cdr3_aa
TRBJ2-3 - TRBV18 TRBD1 TGTGCCAGCTCGGCCGGGACAGGGTTCGCAGATACGCAGTATTTT CASSAGTGFADTQYF
TRBJ2-3 - TRBV28 - TGTGCCAGCAGTTTCCCTCTCTCGAGGGCCACAGATACGCAGTATTTT CASSFPLSRATDTQYF
TRBJ2-7 - TRBV30 - TGTGCCTGGAGGCTCGAAAGGCGGGGAGGCGAGCAGTACTTC CAWRLERRGGEQYF
TRBJ2-1 - TRBV18 TRBD2 TGTGCCAGCTCAAAGCGGGATTTCTACAATGAGCAGTTCTTC CASSKRDFYNEQFF
TRBJ2-2 - TRBV27 - TGTGCCAGCAGTTTGGAGAGATCGAACACCGGGGAGCTGTTTTTT CASSLERSNTGELFF
TRBJ1-5 - TRBV5-1 TRBD1 TGCGCCAGCAGCCCGGGACAGGGCAACAATCAGCCCCAGCATTTT CASSPGQGNNQPQHF
TRBJ2-7 - TRBV6-5 TRBD2 TGTGCCAGCAGTTACGTCGGGGGGGCGCGGTACGAGCAGTACTTC CASSYVGGARYEQYF
TRBJ1-5 - TRBV19 TRBD1 TGTGCCAGTAGCCCTCTAATCACTTCGACAGGGGCAGGTCAGCCCCAGCATTTT CASSPLITSTGAGQPQHF
TRBJ2-4 - TRBV23-1 - TGCGCCAGCAGTCTGAGGAGAAAAAACATTCAGTACTTC CASSLRRKNIQYF
TRBJ2-2 - TRBV6-6 TRBD2 TGTGCCAGCACCCGCCCGGGACTAGGGGTAGCCGGGGAGCTGTTTTTT CASTRPGLGVAGELFF
TRBJ2-7 - TRBV27 - TGTGCCAGCAGTTTATCCGTCCCGGAGGGCGAGCAGTACTTC CASSLSVPEGEQYF
TRBJ2-1 - TRBV7-3 - TGTGCCAGCAGCTTAAGCCGGGACGAGGGAGGCAATGAGCAGTTCTTC CASSLSRDEGGNEQFF
TRBJ1-2 - TRBV10-3 - TGTGCCATCAGTGAGTCCGTACTGGTAGATGGCTACACCTTC CAISESVLVDGYTF
TRBJ2-3 - TRBV5-1 TRBD1 TGCGCCAGCAGCCTGCAGACCGGGACAGGTCGATTCTCTAGCACAGATACGCAGTATTTT CASSLQTGTGRFSSTDTQYF
TRBJ2-7 - TRBV29-1 TRBD2 TGCAGCGCCCTAGCGGGTACCTACGAGCAGTACTTC CSALAGTYEQYF
TRBJ2-1 once TRBV29-1 - TGCAGCGCGACAGGTGCAGCGGGATCAACGGATGAGCAGTTCTTC CSATGAAGSTDEQFF
TRBJ2-7 - TRBV27 - TGTGCCAGCAGTTTATCAAGACAGGCCTACGAGCAGTACTTC CASSLSRQAYEQYF
TRBJ2-1 once TRBV6-1 TRBD2 TGTGCCAGCAGTGTGCCTAGCGGGATCTTGCACAATGAGCAGTTCTTC CASSVPSGILHNEQFF
TRBJ2-2 - TRBV28 TRBD2 TGTGCCAGCAGTCGGACTAGCGGGAGAGTAACCGGGGAGCTGTTTTTT CASSRTSGRVTGELFF
TRBJ2-2 once TRBV30 - TGTGCCTGGAGTCGGGGGAACACCGGGGAGCTGTTTTTT CAWSRGNTGELFF
TRBJ2-3 - TRBV10-2 - TGCGCCAGCAGTGAGGGGCCCCAGGGACTGTGGGGCACAGATACGCAGTATTTT CASSEGPQGLWGTDTQYF
TRBJ2-7 - TRBV28 - TGTGCCAGCAGTTTGCCTGGAGGCGGCACCTACGAGCAGTACTTC CASSLPGGGTYEQYF
TRBJ2-3 - TRBV7-9 TRBD1 TGTGCCAGCAGCTTAGGTGGGACAGGTCGCTCAGATACGCAGTATTTT CASSLGGTGRSDTQYF
TRBJ1-2 - TRBV28 - TGTGCCACCCCAAAGGTGGGGAGGGGAGGCTACACCTTC CATPKVGRGGYTF
TRBJ2-5 - TRBV27 - TGTGCCAGCAGTTCGGGCCCAAGGGGCAAGACCCAGTACTTC CASSSGPRGKTQYF
TRBJ2-1 - TRBV7-9 - TGTGCCAGCAGCTTAGAGGGAGGAGCGCAGTTCTTC CASSLEGGAQFF
TRBJ2-1 - TRBV5-1 - TGCGCCAGCAGCCTGGCCCAGGGCGGTGAGCAGTTCTTC CASSLAQGGEQFF
TRBJ2-4 - TRBV21-1 - TGTGCCAGCAGGATATCTAGCGAGGGTGCCAAAAACATTCAGTACTTC CASRISSEGAKNIQYF
TRBJ2-1 - TRBV28 TRBD2 TGTGCCAGCAGTACCTATCTAGCGGAGGACTACAATGAGCAGTTCTTC CASSTYLAEDYNEQFF
TRBJ1-2 - TRBV5-1 TRBD1 TGCGCCAGCAGTCGGACAGGGGGCATACGGGACTATGGCTACACCTTC CASSRTGGIRDYGYTF
TRBJ2-1 - TRBV5-1 TRBD2 TGCGCCAGCAGCTTTTCCGGGACTAGCGGTCTCTACAATGAGCAGTTCTTC CASSFSGTSGLYNEQFF
TRBJ2-7 - TRBV15 TRBD2 TGTGCCACCAGCGGGCCGGGGAGCGGGAGGCCGTCCTACGAGCAGTACTTC CATSGPGSGRPSYEQYF
TRBJ2-3 - TRBV5-4 TRBD2 TGTGCCAGCCGAGGACTAGCGGGAGTGTCAGATACGCAGTATTTT CASRGLAGVSDTQYF